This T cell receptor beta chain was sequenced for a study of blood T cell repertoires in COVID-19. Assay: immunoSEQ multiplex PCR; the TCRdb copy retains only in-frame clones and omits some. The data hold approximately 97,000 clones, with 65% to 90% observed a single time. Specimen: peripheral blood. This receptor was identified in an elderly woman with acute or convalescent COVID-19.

The CDR3 nucleotides are TGTGCCAGCAGTTTATGGGCCTATGGCTACACCTTC. Amino acids: CASSLWAYGYTF. The gene calls are TRBV28 and TRBJ1-2; D is undetermined. CDR1 is MDHEN, CDR2 SYDVKM, per germline. The germline V and J ends were trimmed by 0 bases and 4 bases, with 3 bases remaining between them. The CDR3 totals 12 residues.